This T cell receptor (beta chain) was identified in a study of T cell repertoires in cytomegalovirus infection. As for the study in general: Indicated by public TCR beta signatures were CMV infection and matching HLA type.

Study-wide points: HLA-C-restricted CMV-specific TCR beta clonotypes were dominant in the ex vivo response. Identification of carriers of CMV plus the relevant HLA was achieved through cumulative public TCR beta family frequency.

This clonotype was counted ten times or more. Its specificity is not known. Trimming cost V 1 base and J 13 bases; bases outside gene matches: 7. Germline-derived CDR1 and CDR2 are SGHTA and FQGNSA. This CDR3 has 15 residues. Each CDR3 protein is one row after TCRdb ran MiXCR on the reads. Here the sample spans roughly 240,000 distinct CDR3 sequences, roughly 6.5% being singletons. The gene calls are TRBV7-2 and TRBJ2-2; 12 bases fit TRBD1. The source is a human donor in good health (CMV status not recorded). Some clones in this sample may be carry-over from other donors' samples. Sequenced: PBMCs. The DNA of the CDR3 is TGTGCCAGCAGCTTAGAGGGGGACAGGGGGCGCTGGCTGTTTTTT. It codes for CASSLEGDRGRWLFF.